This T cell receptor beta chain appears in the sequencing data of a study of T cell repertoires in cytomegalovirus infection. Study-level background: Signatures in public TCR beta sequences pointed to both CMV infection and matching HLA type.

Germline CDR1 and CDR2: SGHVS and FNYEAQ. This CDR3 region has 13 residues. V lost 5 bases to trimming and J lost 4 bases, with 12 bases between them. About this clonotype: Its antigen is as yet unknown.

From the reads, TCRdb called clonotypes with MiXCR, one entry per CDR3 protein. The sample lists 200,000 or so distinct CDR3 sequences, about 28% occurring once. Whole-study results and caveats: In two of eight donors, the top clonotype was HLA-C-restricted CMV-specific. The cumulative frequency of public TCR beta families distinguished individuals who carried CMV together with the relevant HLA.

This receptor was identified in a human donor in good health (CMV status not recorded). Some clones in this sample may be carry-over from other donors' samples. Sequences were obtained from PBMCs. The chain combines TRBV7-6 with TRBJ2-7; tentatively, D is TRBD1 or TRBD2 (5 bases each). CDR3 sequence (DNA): TGTGCCAGCAGCACGGGACCGAAATACGAGCAGTACTTC. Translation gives CASSTGPKYEQYF.